The 5 T cell receptor beta chains below were found in one sample sequenced in a study of T cell responses to AZD1222 COVID-19 vaccine. Sequenced by immunoSEQ multiplex PCR; TCRdb stores in-frame clones only, minus some. Of more than 80,000 clones in the sample, 80% to 95% were seen once. Sequenced here: peripheral blood, sampled 28 days after the second AZD1222 dose. Source of these receptors: an adult who received the AZD1222 COVID-19 vaccine.

This chain connects TRBV6-1 to TRBJ1-5, with D tentatively TRBD1 (6 bases). Germline V lookup: CDR1 MNHNS, CDR2 SASEGT. The CDR3 loop spans 15 amino acids. Trimming shortened V by 3 bases and J by 8 bases, and 17 bases separated the two germline ends. CDR3 protein: CASSDQRVQGKPQHF. CDR3 nucleotides: TGTGCCAGCAGTGACCAACGGGTCCAGGGGAAGCCCCAGCATTTT.

The genes are TRBV27 and TRBJ2-7; D remains ambiguous. The germline gives CDR1 MNHEY, CDR2 SMNVEV (reference sequence). Trimming shortened V by 6 bases and J by 3 bases, and 6 bases separated the two germline ends. The CDR3 is 11 amino acids. The CDR3 region is CASRAGYEQYF. CDR3 sequence (DNA): TGTGCCAGCAGAGCAGGCTACGAGCAGTACTTC.

This clone was counted only a few times. The chain joins TRBV30 to TRBJ1-1; D remains ambiguous. Trimming removed 2 bases from V and 1 base from J, with 5 bases in between. Looked up from germline, CDR1 is GTSNPN and CDR2 is SVGIG (reference sequence). The CDR3 extends over 12 amino acids. The CDR3 here is CAWSIGNTEAFF. In nucleotides, the CDR3 is TGTGCCTGGAGTATTGGGAACACTGAAGCTTTCTTT.

The CDR3 nucleotides are TGTGCCAGCAGCTTCCTCTTTAGTGGGGGTATGGCGACCGGGGAGCTGTTTTTT. It translates to CASSFLFSGGMATGELFF. The chain uses TRBV7-2 and TRBJ2-2; the D gene could be TRBD1 or TRBD2 (5 bases each). Trimming removed 3 bases at V and 5 bases at J, with 22 bases between. Germline loops: CDR1 SGHTA, CDR2 FQGNSA. This CDR3 is built from 18 residues.

The chain recombines TRBV5-1 with TRBJ1-1; tentatively, D is TRBD1 (5 bases). The CDR3 has 16 amino acids. V lost 0 bases and J 0 bases, leaving 12 bases between the germline ends. Germline assignment: CDR1 SGHRS and CDR2 YFSETQ. CDR3 DNA sequence: TGCGCCAGCAGCTTGGATTCTCGGGGGATGAACACTGAAGCTTTCTTT. Residues: CASSLDSRGMNTEAFF.